This T cell receptor (beta chain) was found in a study of siplizumab effects on memory and regulatory T cells. Clones were sequenced by immunoSEQ multiplex PCR, and TCRdb holds only the in-frame ones, with some missing. Of roughly 69,000 clones listed, over 80% are singletons. Material: memory CD4+ T cells sorted from blood. The origin of this receptor is a human donor in good health.

DNA for the CDR3: TGTGCCTGGAGTGTACTGGCAGCGGGACTGTTCTTC. This encodes CAWSVLAAGLFF. V gene TRBV30 combines with J gene TRBJ2-1; 7 nucleotides match TRBD2. V gave up 0 bases and J gave up 15 bases; unmatched junction bases: 8. This CDR3 spans 12 amino acids. Germline-derived CDR1 and CDR2 are GTSNPN and SVGIG (reference sequence).